Listed below are T cell receptor beta chains from one sample, sequenced in a study of cytomegalovirus exposure and HLA in healthy donors. TCRdb keeps only in-frame clones here, not all; method: immunoSEQ multiplex PCR. The sample lists 150,000 or so clones; 77% were seen once. The sequenced sample consisted of PBMCs. These receptors were obtained from a female donor in good health and CMV-seronegative. Each CDR3 is given with its conserved first and last residue. Each record gives: J gene, clone size, D gene, V gene, CDR3 DNA, CDR3 protein. D genes are given only for firm matches. The size field is filled for only some rows; it gives once, few, many or a size class.

TRBJ1-1	NA	NA	TRBV15	TGTGCCACCAGCAGAGTGCGGGGTGGAATCAGTCCTTTCTTT	CATSRVRGGISPFF
TRBJ1-1	NA	NA	TRBV4-1	TGCGCCAGCAGCCAAGATCGCGCAGGGCTGAACACTGAAGCTTTCTTT	CASSQDRAGLNTEAFF
TRBJ1-5	once	NA	TRBV28	TGTGCCAGCAGTTTTAGGTCCGGAGGTTATACACAGCCCCAGCATTTT	CASSFRSGGYTQPQHF
TRBJ1-2	NA	TRBD1	TRBV10-2	TGCGCCATCTCTCCCGGGACAGAATATGGCTACACCTTC	CAISPGTEYGYTF
TRBJ2-7	few	NA	TRBV6-5	TGTGCCAGCAGTTACTCGGGGACAAGGTACGAGCAGTACTTC	CASSYSGTRYEQYF
TRBJ2-2	NA	NA	TRBV27	TGTGCCAGCAGTTTAACCGGGGAGTACACCGGGGAGCTGTTTTTT	CASSLTGEYTGELFF
TRBJ1-5	once	TRBD1	TRBV5-1	TGCGCCAGCAGCTTACAGGGGAGTAGCAATCAGCCCCAGCATTTT	CASSLQGSSNQPQHF
TRBJ2-1	once	TRBD2	TRBV5-1	TGCGCCAGCAGCTTAGGTAGCGGGAGCAAGTACAATGAGCAGTTCTTC	CASSLGSGSKYNEQFF
TRBJ2-2	NA	NA	TRBV5-6	TGTGCCAGCAGCTTGGATCCGACAGGAGACACCGGGGAGCTGTTTTTT	CASSLDPTGDTGELFF
TRBJ2-1	once	NA	TRBV29-1	TGCAGCGTTGAGAGATATGAGCAGTTCTTC	CSVERYEQFF
TRBJ1-2	NA	NA	TRBV5-5	TGTGCCAGCAGCTTGTCAGAGGGCTCAAGATATGGCTACACCTTC	CASSLSEGSRYGYTF
TRBJ2-5	NA	TRBD2	TRBV27	TGTGCCAGCAGGCCCCTAGCGGGGGGGAAAGAGACCCAGTACTTC	CASRPLAGGKETQYF
TRBJ2-4	once	NA	TRBV2	TGTGCCAGCAGTGAAGCCGCGGAGAATCAGTACTTC	CASSEAAENQYF
TRBJ2-5	NA	NA	TRBV29-1	TGCAGCGTTGGACGGGCGGGACCTCAAGAGACCCAGTACTTC	CSVGRAGPQETQYF
TRBJ2-7	NA	TRBD1	TRBV7-3	TGTGCCAGCAGCAACACAGACAGGGCTTCTGAGCAGTACTTC	CASSNTDRASEQYF
TRBJ1-5	few	TRBD1	TRBV30	TGTGCCTGGAGTGTAGGTCAGGGGGCGCGGCAGCCCCAGCATTTT	CAWSVGQGARQPQHF
TRBJ1-1	NA	NA	TRBV25-1	TGTGCCAGCAGTGAGCAGGGGAGTGAAGCTTTCTTT	CASSEQGSEAFF
TRBJ2-7	NA	TRBD2	TRBV6-5	TGTGCCAGCAGCCCATATAGCGGGAGAGGCTACGAGCAATACTTC	CASSPYSGRGYEQYF
TRBJ1-1	few	NA	TRBV7-9	TGTGCCAGCAGCTTCTCGCCGGGTATGAACACTGAAGCTTTCTTT	CASSFSPGMNTEAFF
TRBJ1-1	NA	NA	TRBV11-2	TGTGCCAGCAGCTTCGGACAAGGGACTGAAGCTTTCTTT	CASSFGQGTEAFF
TRBJ1-5	NA	NA	TRBV6-5	TGTGCCAGCACCAATCGACAAAGCAATCAGCCCCAGCATTTT	CASTNRQSNQPQHF
TRBJ1-1	few	NA	TRBV29-1	TGCAGCGTAGTAACACTGAACACTGAAGCTTTCTTT	CSVVTLNTEAFF
TRBJ2-3	NA	TRBD1	TRBV9	TGTGCCAGCAGCGTCAGGGGGCGCAGCGCAGATACGCAGTATTTT	CASSVRGRSADTQYF
TRBJ2-2	NA	NA	TRBV4-1	TGCGCCAGCAGCTATAGCGGAAGAAACACCGGGGAGCTGTTTTTT	CASSYSGRNTGELFF
TRBJ1-4	NA	NA	TRBV9	TGTGCCAGCAGCGATCCCAAGGGAGGGGGGGACCCCAGGGAAAAACTGTTTTTT	CASSDPKGGGDPREKLFF